The 15 T cell receptor beta chains presented below share a single source sample, sequenced in a study of blood T cell repertoires in COVID-19. Produced via immunoSEQ multiplex PCR; TCRdb's table is partial and in-frame only. Counted here are 200,000 to 250,000 clones, about 88% occurring once; the ten biggest clones make up around 2.9%. Sequenced sample: peripheral blood. Receptors originate from an older woman with acute or convalescent COVID-19.

The J gene is TRBJ2-5, the V gene TRBV29-1, with D possibly matching TRBD2 (6 bases). CDR1 is SQVTM and CDR2 is ANQGSEA in the germline V gene. The CDR3 has 15 residues. Trimming took 5 bases from V and 4 from J, leaving 20 bases between them. For the CDR3, the DNA is TGCAGCGTTAGGCCTAGGGGAGGCTTGAGAGAGACCCAGTACTTC. Residues: CSVRPRGGLRETQYF.

The CDR3 here is CASSKARGGHWPQHF. The CDR3 DNA reads as TGTGCCAGCAGCAAAGCGAGGGGGGGGCATTGGCCCCAGCATTTT. The gene calls are TRBV21-1 and TRBJ1-5. TRBV21-1 is listed as a pseudogene. The CDR3 contains 15 residues.

This clone was found once. This rearrangement joins TRBV10-1 to TRBJ2-1; the D gene is possibly TRBD2 (6 bases). There are 14 residues in the CDR3. Trimming stripped 5 bases from V and 6 bases from J, with 14 bases between. Germline V CDR1 and CDR2: WNHNN, SYGVQD (reference sequence). The CDR3: CASSLAGPPNEQFF. The CDR3 DNA reads as TGCGCCAGCAGTCTTGCGGGGCCGCCCAATGAGCAGTTCTTC.

The chain employs TRBV7-6 and TRBJ2-1, with 13 bases fitting TRBD2. With 2 bases clipped from V and 0 bases from J, the junction kept 7 bases outside the gene matches. The CDR3 runs 19 residues. Looked up from germline, CDR1 is SGHVS and CDR2 is FNYEAQ. For the CDR3, the DNA is TGTGCCAGCAGCTTACGGGGGACTAGCGGGGAGAGCTCCTACAATGAGCAGTTCTTC. Translation gives CASSLRGTSGESSYNEQFF.

The chain combines TRBV7-6 with TRBJ2-1; 15 nucleotides align to TRBD2. Per the germline V gene, CDR1 is SGHVS and CDR2 is FNYEAQ. The J segment lost 4 bases and the V segment lost 1 base, leaving 8 bases of the junction unmatched. The CDR3 length is 19 residues. The CDR3 sequence: CASSLGRTSGGASYNEQFF. The CDR3 DNA sequence: TGTGCCAGCAGCTTAGGACGGACTAGCGGGGGGGCGAGTTACAATGAGCAGTTCTTC.

This clone was detected once. V gene TRBV3-1 (or the pseudogene TRBV3-2) combines with J gene TRBJ1-4; a possible D gene is TRBD1 (5 bases). Trimming took 2 bases from V and 7 from J, leaving 11 bases between them. This CDR3 region has 14 residues. Looked up from germline, CDR1 is LGHDT and CDR2 is YNNKEL (reference sequence). The CDR3 spells CASSQSGTFEKLFF. Written as DNA, the CDR3 is TGTGCCAGCAGCCAATCTGGGACTTTTGAAAAACTGTTTTTT.

The genes are TRBV7-3 and TRBJ2-3, with D unclear. The V and J ends lost 1 base and 0 bases respectively, with 11 bases between them. The germline gives CDR1 SGHTA, CDR2 FQGTGA. The CDR3 contains 16 residues. CDR3 nucleotides: TGTGCCAGCAGCTTAAGAGGTGAAACTAGCACAGATACGCAGTATTTT. This encodes CASSLRGETSTDTQYF.

The V gene is TRBV19, the J gene TRBJ1-1, with D hard to call. This CDR3 is built from 15 residues. Germline V gene sequence: CDR1 LNHDA, CDR2 SQIVND (reference sequence). V was pared by 7 bases and J by 3 bases, with 18 bases between. The CDR3 nucleotides are TGTGCCAGTATCTCGGAGGGCGGATTTTACACTGAAGCTTTCTTT. This encodes CASISEGGFYTEAFF.

This clone was detected a few times. The rearrangement joins TRBV18 to TRBJ2-4; 7 bases align to TRBD1. The germline CDR1 and CDR2 sequences are KGHSH and LQKENI. This CDR3 spans 16 amino acids. V dropped 2 bases and J dropped 7; count of bases not matched to a gene: 11. Here the CDR3 reads CASSPSEVQGTNIQYF. The DNA of the CDR3 is TGTGCCAGCTCACCATCCGAGGTACAGGGGACGAACATTCAGTACTTC.

DNA for the CDR3: TGTGCCAGCAGTCCCCTCGGACAGATGAATGAAAAACTGTTTTTT. Translated: CASSPLGQMNEKLFF. The chain has TRBV2 and TRBJ1-4; D is possibly TRBD1 (6 bases). Trimming pared 5 bases from V and 5 bases from J, leaving 15 bases between. Germline assignment: CDR1 SNHLY and CDR2 FYNNEI. The CDR3 contains 15 residues.

The chain has TRBV7-3 and TRBJ2-3, with 9 bases lining up with TRBD2. Germline trimming cut 5 bases from V and 0 bases from J; bases unmatched to any gene: 6. This CDR3 has 16 residues. The V gene's germline CDR1 is SGHTA and CDR2 FQGTGA. This chain's CDR3 is CASSPVAGASTDTQYF. CDR3 coding DNA: TGTGCCAGCAGCCCCGTAGCGGGGGCCAGCACAGATACGCAGTATTTT.

This clone occurred once. The V call is TRBV7-9, the J call TRBJ2-7, with TRBD2 as a possible D gene (5 bases). Trimming stripped 3 bases from V and 6 bases from J, with 15 bases between. CDR3 length: 14 amino acids. Germline-derived CDR1 and CDR2 are SEHNR and FQNEAQ (reference sequence). In DNA form, the CDR3 reads TGTGCCAGCAGCTTTATGGAGGAACGGGCCGAGCAGTACTTC. Amino acids: CASSFMEERAEQYF.

The chain links TRBV11-2 to TRBJ2-1, with D possibly being TRBD1 (6 bases). This CDR3 comprises 17 residues. The germline V gene has CDR1 SGHAT and CDR2 FQNNGV. V was cut by 4 bases and J by 0 bases, with 16 bases left in between. The CDR3 DNA reads TGTGCCAGCAGCTCGTACAGGGTGCCGAGCTCCTACAATGAGCAGTTCTTC. This codes for CASSSYRVPSSYNEQFF.

The chain combines TRBV15 with TRBJ2-2, with a weak D call TRBD2 (6 bases). From germline, CDR1 is LNHNV and CDR2 YYDKDF (reference sequence). The CDR3 runs 12 residues. The ends were cut back, 5 bases at V and 5 bases at J, with 6 bases in the middle. The CDR3 DNA sequence: TGTGCCACCAGCCGGGGGACCGGGGAGCTGTTTTTT. Translated, it gives CATSRGTGELFF.

The rearrangement uses TRBV5-1 and TRBJ2-2; no definite D call. This CDR3 contains 16 residues. From germline, CDR1 is SGHRS and CDR2 YFSETQ. V lost 3 bases, J lost 10 bases, and 22 bases lay in between. The DNA for the CDR3 is TGCGCCAGCAGCTCTAACGGTGATCGAGTGTTAGAGGAGCTGTTTTTT. It encodes CASSSNGDRVLEELFF.